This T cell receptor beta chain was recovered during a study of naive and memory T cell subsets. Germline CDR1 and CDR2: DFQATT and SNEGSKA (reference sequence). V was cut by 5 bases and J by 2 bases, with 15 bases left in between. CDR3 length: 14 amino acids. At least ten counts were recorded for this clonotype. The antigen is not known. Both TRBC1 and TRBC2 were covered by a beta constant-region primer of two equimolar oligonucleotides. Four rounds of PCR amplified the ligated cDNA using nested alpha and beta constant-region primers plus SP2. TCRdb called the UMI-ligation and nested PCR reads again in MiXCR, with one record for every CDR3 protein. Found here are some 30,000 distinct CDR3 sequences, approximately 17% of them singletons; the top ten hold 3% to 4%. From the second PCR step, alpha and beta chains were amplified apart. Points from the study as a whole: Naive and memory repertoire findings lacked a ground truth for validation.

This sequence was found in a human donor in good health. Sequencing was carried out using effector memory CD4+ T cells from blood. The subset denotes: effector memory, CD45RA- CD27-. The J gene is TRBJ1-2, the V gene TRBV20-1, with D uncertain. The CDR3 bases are TGCAGTGCTGAGGCCCGGGGAGGGAACTATGGCTACACCTTC. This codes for CSAEARGGNYGYTF.